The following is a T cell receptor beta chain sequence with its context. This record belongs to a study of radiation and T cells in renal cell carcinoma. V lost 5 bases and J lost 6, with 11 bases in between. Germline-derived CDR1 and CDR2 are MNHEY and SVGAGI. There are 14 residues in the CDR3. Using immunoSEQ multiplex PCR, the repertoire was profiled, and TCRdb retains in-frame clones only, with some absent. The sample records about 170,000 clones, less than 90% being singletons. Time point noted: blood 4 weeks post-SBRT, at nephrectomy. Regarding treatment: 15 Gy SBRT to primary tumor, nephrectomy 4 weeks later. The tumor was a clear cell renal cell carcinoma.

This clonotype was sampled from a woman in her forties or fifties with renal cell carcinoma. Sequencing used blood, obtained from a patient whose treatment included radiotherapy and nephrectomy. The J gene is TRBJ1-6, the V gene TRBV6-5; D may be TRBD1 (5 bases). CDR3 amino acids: CASSGRQPNSPLHF. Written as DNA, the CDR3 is TGTGCCAGCAGTGGCAGACAGCCTAATTCACCCCTCCACTTT.